This T cell receptor beta chain was obtained from a study of glioma-infiltrating T cells. For the study at large: Glioblastomas were WHO grade IV, sampled at first diagnosis; low-grade were grade II. Before surgery, glioma patients received dexamethasone for at most six days. General study results and limits: Non-neoplastic patients had below-expected tissue-blood divergence, while all gliomas exceeded expectation. Shared blood CDR3 signature motifs marked patients with low tissue-blood divergence.

This clonotype was seen many times. Its target is not known. The CDR3 is made up of 13 amino acids. Unmatched junction bases numbered 5, after V lost 4 bases and J lost 8 bases. Germline CDR1 reads MNHEY; CDR2 reads SVGEGT. TCR alpha and beta CDR3 regions were amplified from RNA using iRepertoire nested multiplex PCR. TCRdb passed the multiplex PCR reads through MiXCR, listing each CDR3 protein once. The data show about 410,000 distinct CDR3 sequences, 35% to 45% seen once. The sequence was obtained from a human donor with low-grade glioma or glioblastoma, undergoing nonglioma brain surgery, or in good health (not recorded which). The chain is built from TRBV6-2 or TRBV6-3 and TRBJ2-1, with 7 bases matching TRBD2. Material: glioma tissue, nonneoplastic brain tissue, or PBMCs (not recorded which). CDR3 bases: TGTGCCAGCAGTTTAGCGGGCACCGATGAGCAGTTCTTC. Translated, it gives CASSLAGTDEQFF.